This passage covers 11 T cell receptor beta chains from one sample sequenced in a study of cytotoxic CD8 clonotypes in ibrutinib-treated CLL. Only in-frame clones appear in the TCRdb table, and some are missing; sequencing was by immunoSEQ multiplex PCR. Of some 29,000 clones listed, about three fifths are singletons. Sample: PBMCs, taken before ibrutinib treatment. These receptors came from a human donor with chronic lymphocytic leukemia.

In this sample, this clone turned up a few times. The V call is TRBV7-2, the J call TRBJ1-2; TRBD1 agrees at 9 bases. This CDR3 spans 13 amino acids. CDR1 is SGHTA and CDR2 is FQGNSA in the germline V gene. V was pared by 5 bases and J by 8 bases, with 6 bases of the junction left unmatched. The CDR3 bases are TGTGCCAGCAGCATACAGGGGGCGGGCGGCTACACCTTC. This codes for CASSIQGAGGYTF. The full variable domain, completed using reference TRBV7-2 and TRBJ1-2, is GAGVSQSPSNKVTEKGKDVELRCDPISGHTALYWYRQSLGQGLEFLIYFQGNSAPDKSGLPSDRFSAERTGGSVSTLTIQRTQQEDSAVYLCASSIQGAGGYTFGSGTRLTVV.

In nucleotides, the CDR3 is TGTGCAAGTCGCTTAGTAGCGGGGACCACAGATACGCAGTATTTT. This encodes CASRLVAGTTDTQYF. This chain joins TRBV12-2 and TRBJ2-3; the table's D call TRBD2 went unverified against the DNA. TRBV12-2 is a pseudogene. There are 15 residues in the CDR3.

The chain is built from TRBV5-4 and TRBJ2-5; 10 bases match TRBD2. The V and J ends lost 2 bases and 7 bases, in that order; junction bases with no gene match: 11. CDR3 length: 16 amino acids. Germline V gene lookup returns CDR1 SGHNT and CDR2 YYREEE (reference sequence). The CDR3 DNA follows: TGTGCCAGCAGCTTCTATGTGGGAGTAGCGGGGGGGACCCAGTACTTC. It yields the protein CASSFYVGVAGGTQYF.

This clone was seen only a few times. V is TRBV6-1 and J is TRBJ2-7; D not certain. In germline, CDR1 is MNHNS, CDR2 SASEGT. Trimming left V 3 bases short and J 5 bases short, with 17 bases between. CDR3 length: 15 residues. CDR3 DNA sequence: TGTGCCAGCAGTGATTTTGCTAATTTCGCTAACGAGCAGTACTTC. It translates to CASSDFANFANEQYF.

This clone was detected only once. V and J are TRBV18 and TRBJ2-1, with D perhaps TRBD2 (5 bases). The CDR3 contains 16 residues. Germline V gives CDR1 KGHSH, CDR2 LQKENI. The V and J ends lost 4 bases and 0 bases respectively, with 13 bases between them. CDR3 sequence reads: CASSHSKRSSYNEQFF. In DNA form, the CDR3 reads TGTGCCAGCTCACATTCAAAGCGGAGCTCCTACAATGAGCAGTTCTTC.

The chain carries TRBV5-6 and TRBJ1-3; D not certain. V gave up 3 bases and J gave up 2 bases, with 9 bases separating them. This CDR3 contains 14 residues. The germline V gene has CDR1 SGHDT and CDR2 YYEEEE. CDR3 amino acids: CASSSIGTGNTIYF. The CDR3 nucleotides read TGTGCCAGCAGCTCTATTGGGACTGGAAACACCATATATTTT.

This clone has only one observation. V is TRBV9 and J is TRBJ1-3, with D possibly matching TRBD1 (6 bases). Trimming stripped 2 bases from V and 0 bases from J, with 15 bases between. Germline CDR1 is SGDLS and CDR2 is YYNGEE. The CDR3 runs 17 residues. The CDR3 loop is CASSVEGGHRSGNTIYF. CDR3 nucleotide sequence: TGTGCCAGCAGCGTTGAGGGGGGCCACCGCTCTGGAAACACCATATATTTT.

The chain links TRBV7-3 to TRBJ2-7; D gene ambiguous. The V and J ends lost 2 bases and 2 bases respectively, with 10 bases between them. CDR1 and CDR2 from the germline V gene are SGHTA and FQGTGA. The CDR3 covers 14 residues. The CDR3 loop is CASSLEVQAYEQYF. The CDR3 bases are TGTGCCAGCAGCTTAGAGGTCCAGGCCTACGAGCAGTACTTC.

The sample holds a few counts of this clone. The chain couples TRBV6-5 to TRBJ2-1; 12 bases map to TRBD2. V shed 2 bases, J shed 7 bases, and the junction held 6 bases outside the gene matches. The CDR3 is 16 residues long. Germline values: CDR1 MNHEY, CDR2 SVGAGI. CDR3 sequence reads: CASSYAASGGANEQFF. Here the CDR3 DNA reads TGTGCCAGCAGTTACGCGGCTAGCGGGGGGGCGAATGAGCAGTTCTTC.

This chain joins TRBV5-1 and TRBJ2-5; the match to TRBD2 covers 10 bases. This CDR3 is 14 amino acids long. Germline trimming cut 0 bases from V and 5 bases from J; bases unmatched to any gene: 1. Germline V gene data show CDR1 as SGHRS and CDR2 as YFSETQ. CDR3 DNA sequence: TGCGCCAGCAGCTTGGAACTAGCGGGGGAGACCCAGTACTTC. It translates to CASSLELAGETQYF.

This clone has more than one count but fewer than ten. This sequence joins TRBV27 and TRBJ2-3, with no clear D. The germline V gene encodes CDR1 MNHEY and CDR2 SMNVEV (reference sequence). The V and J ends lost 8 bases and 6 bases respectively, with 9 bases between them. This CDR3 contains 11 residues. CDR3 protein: CASGPRDTQYF. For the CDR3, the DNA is TGTGCCAGCGGCCCTAGGGATACGCAGTATTTT.